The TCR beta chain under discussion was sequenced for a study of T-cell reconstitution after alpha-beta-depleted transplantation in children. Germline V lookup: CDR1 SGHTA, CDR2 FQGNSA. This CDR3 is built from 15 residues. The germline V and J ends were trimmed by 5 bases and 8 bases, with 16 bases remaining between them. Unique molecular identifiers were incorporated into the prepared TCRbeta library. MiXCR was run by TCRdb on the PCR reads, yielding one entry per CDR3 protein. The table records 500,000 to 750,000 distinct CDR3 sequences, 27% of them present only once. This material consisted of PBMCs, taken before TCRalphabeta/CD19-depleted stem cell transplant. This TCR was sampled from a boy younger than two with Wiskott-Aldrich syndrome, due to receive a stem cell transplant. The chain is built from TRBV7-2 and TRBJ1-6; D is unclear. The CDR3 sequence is CASSQSRVAYSPLHF. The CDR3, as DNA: TGTGCCAGCAGCCAGAGTCGGGTCGCCTATTCACCCCTCCACTTT.